The source of this T cell receptor (beta chain) is a study of blood T cell repertoires in COVID-19. The CDR3 totals 18 residues. Looked up from germline, CDR1 is SGHKS and CDR2 is YYEKEE (reference sequence). Trimming took off 0 bases at V and 1 base at J, with 20 bases between the two ends. Method: immunoSEQ multiplex PCR; TCRdb's copy keeps in-frame clones and lacks some. The repertoire holds around 70,000 clones, roughly 90% seen once, with about a tenth in the top ten. What was sequenced was peripheral blood. The sequence derives from a human donor in a cohort sampled during active COVID-19. V is TRBV5-5 and J is TRBJ2-7, with D perhaps matching TRBD1 (5 bases). The CDR3 sequence: CASSLDLNQGTLSYEQYF. The CDR3 DNA reads as TGTGCCAGCAGCTTGGATTTAAACCAGGGTACTCTATCCTACGAGCAGTACTTC. The complete variable domain, with remaining parts taken from reference TRBV5-5 and TRBJ2-7, reads DAGVTQSPTHLIKTRGQQVTLRCSPISGHKSVSWYQQVLGQGPQFIFQYYEKEERGRGNFPDRFSARQFPNYSSELNVNALLLGDSALYLCASSLDLNQGTLSYEQYFGPGTRLTVT.